This T cell receptor beta chain was retrieved from a study of lymphopenia after photon versus proton radiotherapy (dated by TCRdb to between 2018 and 2020). With regard to the full study: Photon and proton radiation therapy were compared by the study for their immunological effects in patients with gastrointestinal tumors who developed high-grade lymphopenia. The cohort comprised some 20 patients with gastrointestinal tumors who received either photon or proton therapy and then developed lymphopenia. The goal of the study was to characterize the differences between the two radiation modalities in how they affect the immune system.

Points the paper makes about the study in general: The survival association was assessed only in patients who died, and better survival with proton therapy was presented by the authors as a possibility rather than a demonstrated result. Across the cohort, among patients who died, a greater drop in TCR diversity after the nadir was inversely correlated with overall survival time. After the lymphocyte count nadir, oligoclonal expansion, especially of CD8+ Temra cells, was observed in photon-treated repertoires, and the drop in diversity was driven by this expansion. Proton-treated patients stayed relatively stable during treatment, while photon-treated patients lost naive T cells and TCR diversity and gained effector/memory populations.

Trimming accounts for 7 bases at V and 5 bases at J, while the number of junction bases matched to no gene is 7. Reading from cysteine to phenylalanine, the CDR3 counts 14 amino acids. The sequence is cut down to CDR3 DNA, 42 bases in frame from base 1. In the germline V gene (reference sequence), CDR1 corresponds to LNHDA and CDR2 to SQIVND. Receptors were amplified or captured by the immunoSEQ multiplex PCR assay. T cell repertoires were profiled by deep sequencing of rearranged TCR beta loci, alongside multiparametric flow cytometry. TCRdb carries this immuneACCESS record with in-frame sequences only. Its versions omit some clonotypes, under half of them owing to an unresolved V gene in the studies checked, with the rest unexplained. Across this sample there are tens of thousands of clones, with roughly 90% seen only once. The ten largest clones capture about a sixth of the sample. About this clone itself: Its binding antigen is unknown. The input lacks base qualities; no much larger clone sits a single base away.

The V and J segments used are TRBV19 and TRBJ2-2; 7 bases in the middle match TRBD2. This receptor was obtained from a middle-aged woman with cholangiocarcinoma. The sample consisted of peripheral blood, taken from a patient treated with photon-based radiotherapy. DNA sequence: TGTGCCAGTATGCGCGGAGCGGGGACCGGGGAGCTGTTTTTT. This codes for CASMRGAGTGELFF.